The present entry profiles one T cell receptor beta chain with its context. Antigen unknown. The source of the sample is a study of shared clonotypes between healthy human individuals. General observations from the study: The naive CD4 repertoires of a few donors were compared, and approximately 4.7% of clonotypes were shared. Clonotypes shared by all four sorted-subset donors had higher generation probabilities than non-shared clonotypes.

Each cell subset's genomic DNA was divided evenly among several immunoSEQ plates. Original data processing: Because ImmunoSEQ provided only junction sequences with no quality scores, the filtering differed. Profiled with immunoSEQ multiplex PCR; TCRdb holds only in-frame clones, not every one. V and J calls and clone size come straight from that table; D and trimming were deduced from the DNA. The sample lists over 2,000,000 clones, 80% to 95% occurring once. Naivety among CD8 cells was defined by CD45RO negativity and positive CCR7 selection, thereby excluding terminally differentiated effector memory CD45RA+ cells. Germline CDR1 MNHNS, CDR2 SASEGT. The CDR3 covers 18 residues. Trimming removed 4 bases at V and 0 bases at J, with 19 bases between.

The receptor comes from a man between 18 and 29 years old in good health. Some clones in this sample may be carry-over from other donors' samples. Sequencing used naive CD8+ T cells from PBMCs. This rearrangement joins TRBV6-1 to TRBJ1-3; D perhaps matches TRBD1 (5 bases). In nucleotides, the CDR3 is TGTGCCAGCAGTGCAGCCGGGGGGACTCGCCTCTCTGGAAACACCATATATTTT. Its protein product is CASSAAGGTRLSGNTIYF.